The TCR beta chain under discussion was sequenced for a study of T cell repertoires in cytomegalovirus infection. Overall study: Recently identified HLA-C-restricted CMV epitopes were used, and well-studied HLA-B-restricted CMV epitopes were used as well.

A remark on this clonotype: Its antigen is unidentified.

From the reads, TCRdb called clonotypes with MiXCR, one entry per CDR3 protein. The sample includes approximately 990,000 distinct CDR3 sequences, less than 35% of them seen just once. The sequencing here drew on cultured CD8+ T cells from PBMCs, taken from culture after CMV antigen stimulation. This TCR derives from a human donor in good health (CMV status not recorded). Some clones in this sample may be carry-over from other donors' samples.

The CDR3 nucleotides read TGCAGCGTTAGGGGGAGCACCGGGGAGCTGTTTTTT. This encodes CSVRGSTGELFF. The genes are TRBV29-1 and TRBJ2-2; D may be TRBD1 (6 bases). The V gene's germline CDR1 is SQVTM and CDR2 ANQGSEA. V lost 5 bases to trimming and J lost 4 bases, with 8 bases between them. The CDR3 covers 12 residues.